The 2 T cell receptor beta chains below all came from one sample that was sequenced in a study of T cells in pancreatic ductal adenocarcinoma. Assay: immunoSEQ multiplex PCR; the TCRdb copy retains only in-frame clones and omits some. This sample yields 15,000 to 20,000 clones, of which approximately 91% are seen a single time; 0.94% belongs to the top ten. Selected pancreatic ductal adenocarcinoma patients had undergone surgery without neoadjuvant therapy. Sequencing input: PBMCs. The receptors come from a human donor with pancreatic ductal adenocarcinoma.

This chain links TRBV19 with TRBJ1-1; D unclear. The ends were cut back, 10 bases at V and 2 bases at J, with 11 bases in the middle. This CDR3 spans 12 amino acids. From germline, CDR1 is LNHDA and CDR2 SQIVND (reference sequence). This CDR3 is CATMTPNTEAFF. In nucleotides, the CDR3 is TGTGCCACCATGACACCCAACACTGAAGCTTTCTTT.

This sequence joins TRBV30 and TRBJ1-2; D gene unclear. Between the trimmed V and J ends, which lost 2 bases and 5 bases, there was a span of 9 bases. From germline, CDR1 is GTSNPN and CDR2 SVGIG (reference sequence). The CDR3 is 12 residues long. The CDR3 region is CAWSPRGYGYTF. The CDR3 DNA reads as TGTGCCTGGAGTCCTAGAGGGTATGGCTACACCTTC. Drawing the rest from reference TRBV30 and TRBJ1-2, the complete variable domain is SQTIHQWPATLVQPVGSPLSLECTVEGTSNPNLYWYRQAAGRGLQLLFYSVGIGQISSEVPQNLSASRPQDRQFILSSKKLLLSDSGFYLCAWSPRGYGYTFGSGTRLTVV.